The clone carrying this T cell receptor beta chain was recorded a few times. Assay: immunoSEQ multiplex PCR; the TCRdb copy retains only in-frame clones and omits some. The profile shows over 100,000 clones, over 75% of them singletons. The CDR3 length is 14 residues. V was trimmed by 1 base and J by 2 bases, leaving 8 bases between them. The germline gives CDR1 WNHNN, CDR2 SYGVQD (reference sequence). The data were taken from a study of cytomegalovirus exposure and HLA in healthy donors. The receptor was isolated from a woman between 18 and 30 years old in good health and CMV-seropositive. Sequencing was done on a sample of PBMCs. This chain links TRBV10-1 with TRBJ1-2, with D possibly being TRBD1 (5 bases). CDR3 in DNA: TGCGCCAGCAGTGAGTTGCCAGGGAACTATGGCTACACCTTC. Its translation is CASSELPGNYGYTF.